This is a list of T cell receptor beta chains from one sample in a study of blood T cell repertoires in COVID-19. The repertoire was sequenced with immunoSEQ multiplex PCR; TCRdb's copy has only in-frame clones and lacks some. Among around 180,000 clones listed, approximately 90% were seen once. Source material: peripheral blood. The receptors shown here come from a young woman with acute or convalescent COVID-19. Both conserved end residues are part of each CDR3. D genes are given only for firm matches. The size of a clone is reported for some rows only, either as once, few or many, or as a class for expanded clones.

-	TRBJ2-7	TRBV28	TRBD1	TGTGCCAGCAGCCTACAGGGGGCTCTGGAGCAGTACTTC	CASSLQGALEQYF
-	TRBJ2-7	TRBV28	-	TGTGCCAGCAGTTTCCTCGGGGGTACCTACGAGCAGTACTTC	CASSFLGGTYEQYF
-	TRBJ2-1	TRBV7-8	-	TGTGCCAGCAGCTTAGACAGGGCCTACAATGAGCAGTTCTTC	CASSLDRAYNEQFF
-	TRBJ1-1	TRBV5-1	-	TGCGCCAGCAGCCCGGCGGCCGCTAACACTGAAGCTTTCTTT	CASSPAAANTEAFF
-	TRBJ1-2	TRBV19	-	TGTGCCAGTAGTTTCTCATCGGGGGGTAACTATGGCTACACCTTC	CASSFSSGGNYGYTF
-	TRBJ2-5	TRBV4-2	TRBD2	TGTGCCAGCAGCCAAGATACGGCTAGCGGGAGGGGGACCCAGTACTTC	CASSQDTASGRGTQYF
once	TRBJ2-3	TRBV19	-	TGTGCCAGTAGTAGCAGGGCGTTGGGCACGCAGTATTTT	CASSSRALGTQYF
-	TRBJ2-2	TRBV28	-	TGTGCCAGCAGATTCAGGTTCACCGGGGAGCTGTTTTTT	CASRFRFTGELFF
-	TRBJ2-7	TRBV12-3/TRBV12-4	-	TGTGCCAGCAGTTTACTAGCCCACGAGCAGTACTTC	CASSLLAHEQYF
-	TRBJ2-7	TRBV4-1	TRBD1	TGCGCCAGCGGGACAGGGTGGTACGTCTACGAGCAGTACTTC	CASGTGWYVYEQYF
-	TRBJ2-7	TRBV13	-	TGTGCCAGCAGCAACCAGGGGTCCTACGAGCAGTACTTC	CASSNQGSYEQYF
-	TRBJ1-5	TRBV19	-	TGTGCCAGTAGAAGACAGGCACAGAGCGGCAACCAGCCCCAGCATTTT	CASRRQAQSGNQPQHF
-	TRBJ2-7	TRBV23-1	-	TGCGCCAGCCGTCCCAGGACAGCGCCTTTATACGAGCAGTACTTC	CASRPRTAPLYEQYF
-	TRBJ2-7	TRBV2	TRBD1	TGTGCCAGCAGTGAAGCAGGGACAGGGGTATACGAGCAGTACTTC	CASSEAGTGVYEQYF
-	TRBJ2-5	TRBV27	TRBD1	TGTGCCAGCATGGGGACAGGCGAGGAGACCCAGTACTTC	CASMGTGEETQYF
-	TRBJ2-2	TRBV5-1	-	TGCGCCAGCAGCTTGGCCTATGAGGGCGGGGAGCTGTTTTTT	CASSLAYEGGELFF
-	TRBJ2-3	TRBV5-1	TRBD1	TGCGCCAGCAGCTGGGGACAGACCGGCACAGATACGCAGTATTTT	CASSWGQTGTDTQYF
-	TRBJ2-3	TRBV3-1/TRBV3-2	TRBD2	TGTGCCAGCAGCCCAAGACTAGCGGCCACCTCAGATACGCAGTATTTT	CASSPRLAATSDTQYF
-	TRBJ1-1	TRBV6-5	-	TGTGCCAGCAGTTATTATTCGGACACTGAAGCTTTCTTT	CASSYYSDTEAFF
-	TRBJ2-1	TRBV9	-	TGTGCCAGCAGCGTAGAACAGGGAAGTGAGCAGTTCTTC	CASSVEQGSEQFF
few	TRBJ1-2	TRBV11-2	-	TGTGCCAGCAGCCGACAGGAAACGTATGGCTACACCTTC	CASSRQETYGYTF
-	TRBJ2-3	TRBV28	-	TGTGCCAGCAGGACAGGCCAGGCAGATACGCAGTATTTT	CASRTGQADTQYF
-	TRBJ1-2	TRBV28	-	TGTGCCAGCAATCCTCTAGACAGGCCGAACTATGGCTACACCTTC	CASNPLDRPNYGYTF
-	TRBJ1-6	TRBV27	-	TGTGCCAGCAGTTTCGGGGGGCTCGCTAATTCACCCCTCCACTTT	CASSFGGLANSPLHF
-	TRBJ1-4	TRBV5-5	-	TGTGCCAGCAGCAAGAGCGCAACTAATGAAAAACTGTTTTTT	CASSKSATNEKLFF
-	TRBJ2-5	TRBV7-9	-	TGTGCCAGTCATCTCCAGGGTTTCCAAGAGACCCAGTACTTC	CASHLQGFQETQYF
-	TRBJ2-7	TRBV20-1	TRBD2	TGCAGTGCTAGTTATCCTAGCGGGAGGGCCGAATACGAGCAGTACTTC	CSASYPSGRAEYEQYF
once	TRBJ2-7	TRBV28	-	TGTGCCACGACAGGTTGGGGCTACGAGCAGTACTTC	CATTGWGYEQYF
-	TRBJ2-2	TRBV7-9	TRBD1	TGTGCCAGTCTGCGACAGGGGGCGCGGACCGGGGAGCTGTTTTTT	CASLRQGARTGELFF
-	TRBJ2-1	TRBV28	TRBD1	TGTGCCAGCACCACCGGGACAGGGCCCAATGAGCAGTTCTTC	CASTTGTGPNEQFF
-	TRBJ2-5	TRBV29-1	-	TGCAGCGCCCGCTCCGTGGGCGGGAATTGGGAGACCCAGTACTTC	CSARSVGGNWETQYF
-	TRBJ2-3	TRBV2	-	TGTGCCAGCATTGGCGTGGCGGGCTTTGGGGATAGCACAGATACGCAGTATTTT	CASIGVAGFGDSTDTQYF
-	TRBJ1-1	TRBV7-6	TRBD1	TGTGCCAGCAGCCCTAGACAGGGTATAGTGGTGAACACTGAAGCTTTCTTT	CASSPRQGIVVNTEAFF
-	TRBJ2-2	TRBV18	TRBD2	TGTGCCAGCTCACCACCGTCACTAGCGGGTAACACCGGGGAGCTGTTTTTT	CASSPPSLAGNTGELFF
-	TRBJ2-5	TRBV6-1	TRBD1	TGTGCCAGCAGTGAACCCCTGGACAGGGTCGGAGAGACCCAGTACTTC	CASSEPLDRVGETQYF
-	TRBJ2-7	TRBV5-1	-	TGCGCCAGCAGCTTAGGACAAAGGAGCTCCTACGAGCAGTACTTC	CASSLGQRSSYEQYF
-	TRBJ2-5	TRBV11-3	-	TGTGCCAGCAGCTTAGGGCTGAAAGAGACCCAGTACTTC	CASSLGLKETQYF
-	TRBJ2-1	TRBV13	TRBD2	TGTGCCAGCAGCCTTTTAGCGGGAGGTCACAATGAGCAGTTCTTC	CASSLLAGGHNEQFF
-	TRBJ2-7	TRBV7-3	-	TGTGCCAGCAGCCCCCCCAGCGGACCTTACGAGCAGTACTTC	CASSPPSGPYEQYF
-	TRBJ1-5	TRBV7-9	-	TGTGCCAGCAGCTTCCAAGAGGGTCAGCCCCAGCATTTT	CASSFQEGQPQHF
-	TRBJ2-7	TRBV28	-	TGTGCCAGCAGTTTGTTAGCTTCCTACGAGCAGTACTTC	CASSLLASYEQYF
-	TRBJ2-2	TRBV7-2	TRBD2	TGTGCCAGCAGCTTAGACGGAGCGGGAAAAGGGTCCGGGGAGCTGTTTTTT	CASSLDGAGKGSGELFF
-	TRBJ1-4	TRBV5-6	-	TGTGCCAGCAGTTACAGGGAAACCGAAAAACTGTTTTTT	CASSYRETEKLFF
-	TRBJ2-1	TRBV28	-	TGTGCCAGCAGTGAGTCCAATGAGCAGTTCTTC	CASSESNEQFF
-	TRBJ1-2	TRBV6-5	TRBD1	TGTGCCAGCAGTTACCGACGGGGACAGGGGAATGGCTACACCTTC	CASSYRRGQGNGYTF
-	TRBJ2-1	TRBV27	-	TGTGCCAGCAGCAGATCCAATGAGCAGTTCTTC	CASSRSNEQFF
once	TRBJ2-2	TRBV6-6	TRBD1	TGTGCCAGCAGTCGGACAGGGGACACCGGGGAGCTGTTTTTT	CASSRTGDTGELFF
-	TRBJ2-2	TRBV5-1	TRBD1	TGCGCCAGCAGCCTAGGGGGCGCATTCGCCGGGGAGCTGTTTTTT	CASSLGGAFAGELFF
-	TRBJ1-4	TRBV12-3/TRBV12-4	-	TGTGCCAGCAGCGACTATCAGACTGAAAAACTGTTTTTT	CASSDYQTEKLFF
-	TRBJ2-7	TRBV6-5	-	TGTGCCTGCGGCAGGGCCTACGAGCAGTACTTC	CACGRAYEQYF
-	TRBJ2-2	TRBV28	TRBD2	TGTGCCAGCATACTAGCGGGCACCGGGGAGCTGTTTTTT	CASILAGTGELFF
-	TRBJ2-1	TRBV7-6	-	TGTGCCAGCTCTCGTCAGGACAAATCCTACAATGAGCAGTTCTTC	CASSRQDKSYNEQFF
-	TRBJ2-7	TRBV7-8	TRBD2	TGTGCCAGCAGCTTGAGAACTAGCGGTTGGTACGAGCAGTACTTC	CASSLRTSGWYEQYF
once	TRBJ2-3	TRBV28	TRBD2	TGTGCCAGCAGGCGCGGGGGACCTACAGATACGCAGTATTTT	CASRRGGPTDTQYF
-	TRBJ2-7	TRBV28	-	TGTGCCAGCAGTTTACGCGGTCCCTACGAGCAGTACTTC	CASSLRGPYEQYF